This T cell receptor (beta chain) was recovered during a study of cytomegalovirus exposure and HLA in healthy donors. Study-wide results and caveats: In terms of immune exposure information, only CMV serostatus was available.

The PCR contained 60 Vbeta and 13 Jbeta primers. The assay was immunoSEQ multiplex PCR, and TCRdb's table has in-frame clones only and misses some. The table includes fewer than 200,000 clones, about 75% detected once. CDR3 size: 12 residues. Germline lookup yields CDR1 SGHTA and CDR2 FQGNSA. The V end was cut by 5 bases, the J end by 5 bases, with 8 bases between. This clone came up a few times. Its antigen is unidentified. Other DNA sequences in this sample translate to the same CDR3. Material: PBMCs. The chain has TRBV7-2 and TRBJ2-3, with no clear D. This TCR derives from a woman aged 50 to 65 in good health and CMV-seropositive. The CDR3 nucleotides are TGTGCCAGCAGCCCCCCGGGAGATACGCAGTATTTT. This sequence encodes CASSPPGDTQYF.